The present T cell receptor beta chain was sequenced within a study of PD-1 blockade in classical Hodgkin lymphoma. Study-level points and caveats: Newly diagnosed patients were said to have less baseline TCR diversity than healthy donors did.

Turning to this clone: Its cognate antigen is unknown.

Method: immunoSEQ multiplex PCR; TCRdb's copy keeps in-frame clones and lacks some. The sample yields tens of thousands of clones, over 60% seen once. Trimming pared 3 bases from V and 4 bases from J, leaving 9 bases between. Germline V gene lookup returns CDR1 SEHNR and CDR2 FQNEAQ (reference sequence). The CDR3 runs to 14 residues. Autologous stem cell transplantation was followed by relapse in every patient, and brentuximab vedotin exposure varied. The sequence was obtained from a human donor with classical Hodgkin lymphoma. The sample consisted of peripheral blood mononuclear cells (PBMCs), taken at baseline. The rearrangement joins TRBV7-9 to TRBJ1-4; D might be TRBD1 (6 bases). CDR3 residues: CASSFRGLNEKLFF. The CDR3 nucleotides are TGTGCCAGCAGCTTCAGGGGCCTTAATGAAAAACTGTTTTTT.